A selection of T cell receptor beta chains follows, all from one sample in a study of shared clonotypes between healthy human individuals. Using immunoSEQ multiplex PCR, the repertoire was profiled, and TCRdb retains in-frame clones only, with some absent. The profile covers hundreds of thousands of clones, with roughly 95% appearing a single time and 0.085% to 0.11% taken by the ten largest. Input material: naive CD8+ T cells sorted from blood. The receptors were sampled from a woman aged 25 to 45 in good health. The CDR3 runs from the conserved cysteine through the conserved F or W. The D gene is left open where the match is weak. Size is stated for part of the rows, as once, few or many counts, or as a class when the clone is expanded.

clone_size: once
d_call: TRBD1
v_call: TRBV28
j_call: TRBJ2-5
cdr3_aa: CASSYLGQDQETQYF
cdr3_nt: TGTGCCAGCAGTTACCTGGGACAGGACCAAGAGACCCAGTACTTC

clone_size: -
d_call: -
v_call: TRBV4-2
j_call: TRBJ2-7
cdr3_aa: CASSQVFGGSQREQYF
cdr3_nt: TGTGCCAGCAGCCAAGTCTTCGGGGGTAGCCAACGGGAGCAGTACTTC

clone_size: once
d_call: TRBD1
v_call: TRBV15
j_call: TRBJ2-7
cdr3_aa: CATSRVPTGDLYEQYF
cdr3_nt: TGTGCCACCAGCAGAGTCCCCACAGGGGATCTCTACGAGCAGTACTTC

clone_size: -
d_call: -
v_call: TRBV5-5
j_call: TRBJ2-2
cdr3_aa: CASGPYGTGELFF
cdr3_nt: TGTGCCAGCGGACCGTACGGCACCGGGGAGCTGTTTTTT

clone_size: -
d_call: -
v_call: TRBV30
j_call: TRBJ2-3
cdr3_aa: CAWSVGSGRDTQYF
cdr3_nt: TGTGCCTGGAGTGTAGGTTCCGGCAGAGATACGCAGTATTTT

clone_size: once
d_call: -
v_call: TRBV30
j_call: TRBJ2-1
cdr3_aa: CAWSVRGREVHNEQFF
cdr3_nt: TGTGCCTGGAGTGTAAGGGGGCGGGAGGTACACAATGAGCAGTTCTTC

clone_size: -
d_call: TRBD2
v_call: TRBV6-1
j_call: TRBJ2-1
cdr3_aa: CASSGSPYNEQFF
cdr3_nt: TGTGCCAGTAGCGGGAGCCCCTACAATGAGCAGTTCTTC

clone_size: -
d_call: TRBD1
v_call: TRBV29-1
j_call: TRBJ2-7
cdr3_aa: CSVEDRGRGNYEQYF
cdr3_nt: TGCAGCGTTGAAGATCGGGGCAGGGGGAATTACGAGCAGTACTTC

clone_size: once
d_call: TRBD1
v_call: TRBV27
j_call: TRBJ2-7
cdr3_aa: CASSPTGERNEQYF
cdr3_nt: TGTGCCAGCAGTCCGACAGGGGAGAGGAACGAGCAGTACTTC

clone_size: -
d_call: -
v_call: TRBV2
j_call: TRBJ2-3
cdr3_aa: CASMTRGTDTQYF
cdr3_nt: TGTGCCAGCATGACCAGGGGCACAGATACGCAGTATTTT

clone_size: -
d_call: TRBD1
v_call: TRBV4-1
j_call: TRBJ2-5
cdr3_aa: CASSEDRGPGETQYF
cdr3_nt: TGCGCCAGCAGCGAAGACAGGGGCCCGGGGGAGACCCAGTACTTC

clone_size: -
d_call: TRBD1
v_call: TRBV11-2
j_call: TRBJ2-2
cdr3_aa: CASSGTGGGGELFF
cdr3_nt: TGTGCCAGCAGCGGCACAGGGGGAGGCGGGGAGCTGTTTTTT

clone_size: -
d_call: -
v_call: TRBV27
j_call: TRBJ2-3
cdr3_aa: CASSPPPPSTTDTQYF
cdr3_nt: TGTGCCAGCAGCCCACCCCCTCCCTCCACTACAGATACGCAGTATTTT

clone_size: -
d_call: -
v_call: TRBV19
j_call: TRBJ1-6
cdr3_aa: CASSILSRSPLHF
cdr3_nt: TGTGCCAGTAGTATTTTGTCTCGGTCACCCCTCCACTTT

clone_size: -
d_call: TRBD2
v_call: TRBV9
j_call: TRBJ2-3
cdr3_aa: CASSTSGGSPGTQYF
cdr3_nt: TGTGCCAGCAGCACGTCGGGAGGTTCCCCAGGGACGCAGTATTTT

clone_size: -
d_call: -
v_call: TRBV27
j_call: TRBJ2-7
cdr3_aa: CASSLSLAGASEQYF
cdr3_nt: TGTGCCAGCAGTTTATCGTTAGCCGGGGCCTCCGAGCAGTACTTC

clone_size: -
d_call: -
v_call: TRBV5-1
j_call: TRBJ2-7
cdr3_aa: CASSLGDFSSYEQYF
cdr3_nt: TGCGCCAGCAGCTTGGGGGACTTCAGCTCCTACGAGCAGTACTTC

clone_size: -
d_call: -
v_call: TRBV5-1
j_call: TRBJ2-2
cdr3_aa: CASSLYGANTGELFF
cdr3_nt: TGCGCCAGCAGCTTGTACGGGGCGAACACCGGGGAGCTGTTTTTT

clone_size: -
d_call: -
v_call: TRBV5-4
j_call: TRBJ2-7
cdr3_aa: CASGWDFSYEQYF
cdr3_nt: TGTGCCAGCGGATGGGACTTCTCCTACGAGCAGTACTTC

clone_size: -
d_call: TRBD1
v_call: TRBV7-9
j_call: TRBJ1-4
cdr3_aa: CASSHGTDEKLFF
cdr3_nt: TGTGCCAGCAGTCATGGGACAGATGAAAAACTGTTTTTT

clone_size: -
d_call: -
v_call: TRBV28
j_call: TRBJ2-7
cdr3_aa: CASSGPGFNYEQYF
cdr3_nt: TGTGCCAGCAGTGGTCCAGGGTTTAACTACGAGCAGTACTTC

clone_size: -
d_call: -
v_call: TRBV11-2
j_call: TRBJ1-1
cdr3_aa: CASNPQSENRAFF
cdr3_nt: TGTGCCAGCAACCCCCAGTCGGAAAATCGGGCTTTCTTT

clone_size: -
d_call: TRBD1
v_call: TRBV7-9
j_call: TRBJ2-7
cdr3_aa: CASSLEDRGSYEQYF
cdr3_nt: TGTGCCAGCAGCTTAGAGGACAGGGGGTCCTACGAGCAGTACTTC

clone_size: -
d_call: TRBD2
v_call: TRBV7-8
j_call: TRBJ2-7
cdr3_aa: CASSLEGLAGIYEQYF
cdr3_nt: TGTGCCAGCAGCTTAGAGGGTCTAGCGGGAATCTACGAGCAGTACTTC

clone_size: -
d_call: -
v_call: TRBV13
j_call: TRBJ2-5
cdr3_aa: CASSARTAQETQYF
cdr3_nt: TGTGCCAGCAGCGCCCGGACAGCCCAAGAGACCCAGTACTTC

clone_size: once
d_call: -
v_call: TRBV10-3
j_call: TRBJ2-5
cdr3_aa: CAISDGSSRQKQETQYF
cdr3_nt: TGTGCCATCAGTGATGGAAGTTCGCGGCAAAAACAAGAGACCCAGTACTTC

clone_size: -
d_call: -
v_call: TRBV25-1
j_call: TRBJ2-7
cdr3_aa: CASSHSEYEQYF
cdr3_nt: TGTGCCAGCAGCCATTCAGAGTACGAGCAGTACTTC

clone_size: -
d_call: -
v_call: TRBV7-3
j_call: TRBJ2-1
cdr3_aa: CASSEDGSSEQFF
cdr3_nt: TGTGCCAGCAGCGAGGACGGGTCCAGTGAGCAGTTCTTC

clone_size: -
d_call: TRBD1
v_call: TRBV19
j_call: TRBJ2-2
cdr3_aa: CASSLPDRGITGELFF
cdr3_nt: TGTGCCAGTAGCCTCCCAGACAGGGGTATCACCGGGGAGCTGTTTTTT

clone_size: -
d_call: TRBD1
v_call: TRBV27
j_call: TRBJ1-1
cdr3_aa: CASLLGTGVTEAFF
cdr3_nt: TGTGCCAGCTTGCTGGGGACAGGGGTCACTGAAGCTTTCTTT

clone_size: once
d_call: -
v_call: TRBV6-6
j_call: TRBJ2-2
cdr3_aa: CASRPDPTGELFF
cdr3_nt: TGTGCCAGCAGACCTGACCCCACCGGGGAGCTGTTTTTT

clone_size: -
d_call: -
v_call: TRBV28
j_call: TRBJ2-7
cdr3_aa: CASNKGSPSYEQYF
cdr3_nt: TGTGCCAGCAATAAGGGGAGTCCCTCCTACGAGCAGTACTTC

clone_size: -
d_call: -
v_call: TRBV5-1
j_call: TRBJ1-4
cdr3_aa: CASSLVEGREKLFF
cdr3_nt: TGCGCCAGCAGCTTGGTTGAAGGTCGGGAAAAACTGTTTTTT

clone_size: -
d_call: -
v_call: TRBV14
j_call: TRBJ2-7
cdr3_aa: CASSQAGVGEQYF
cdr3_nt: TGTGCCAGCAGCCAAGCTGGGGTGGGGGAGCAGTACTTC

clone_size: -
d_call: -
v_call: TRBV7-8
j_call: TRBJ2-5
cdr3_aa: CASSLLGGNLQETQYF
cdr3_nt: TGTGCCAGCAGCTTACTGGGCGGTAATCTCCAAGAGACCCAGTACTTC

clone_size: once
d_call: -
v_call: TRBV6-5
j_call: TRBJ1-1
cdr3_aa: CASRSMVGNTEAFF
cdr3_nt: TGTGCCAGCAGATCCATGGTAGGGAACACTGAAGCTTTCTTT

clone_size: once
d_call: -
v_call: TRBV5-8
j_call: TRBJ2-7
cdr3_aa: CASSLDGKQVEKQYF
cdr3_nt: TGTGCCAGCAGCTTGGACGGCAAGCAAGTGGAGAAGCAGTACTTC

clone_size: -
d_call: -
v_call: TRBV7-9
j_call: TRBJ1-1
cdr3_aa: CASSPPTAYTNTEAFF
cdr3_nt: TGTGCCAGCAGCCCCCCAACAGCTTATACGAACACTGAAGCTTTCTTT

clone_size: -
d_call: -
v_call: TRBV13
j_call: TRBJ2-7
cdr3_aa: CASSLSGYNKHEQYF
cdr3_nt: TGTGCCAGCAGCTTAAGCGGATATAATAAGCACGAGCAGTACTTC

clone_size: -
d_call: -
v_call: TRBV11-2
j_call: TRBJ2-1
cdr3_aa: CASSSVGNTYNEQFF
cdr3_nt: TGTGCCAGCAGCTCCGTAGGGAATACCTACAATGAGCAGTTCTTC

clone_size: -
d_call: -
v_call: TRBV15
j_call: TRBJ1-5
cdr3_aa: CATSRDGSNQPQHF
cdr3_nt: TGTGCCACCAGCAGAGATGGCTCCAATCAGCCCCAGCATTTT

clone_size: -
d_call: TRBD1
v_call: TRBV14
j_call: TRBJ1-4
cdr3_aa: CASSLTGGDEKLFF
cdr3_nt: TGTGCCAGCAGCCTGACAGGGGGTGATGAAAAACTGTTTTTT

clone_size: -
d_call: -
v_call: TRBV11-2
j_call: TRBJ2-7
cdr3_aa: CASSLVGGSYEQYF
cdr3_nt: TGTGCCAGCAGCTTAGTTGGGGGGTCCTACGAGCAGTACTTC

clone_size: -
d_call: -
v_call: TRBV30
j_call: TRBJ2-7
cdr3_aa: CAWSLGSYEQYF
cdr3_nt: TGTGCCTGGAGTTTAGGGTCCTACGAGCAGTACTTC

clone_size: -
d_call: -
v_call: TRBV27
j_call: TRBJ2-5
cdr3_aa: CASRLGETQYF
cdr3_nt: TGTGCCAGCAGATTGGGAGAGACCCAGTACTTC